A selection of T cell receptor beta chains follows, all from one sample in a study of shared clonotypes between healthy human individuals. Clones were sequenced by immunoSEQ multiplex PCR, and TCRdb holds only the in-frame ones, with some missing. The sample lists over a million clones, around 82% occurring once. The source material was memory CD4+ T cells from PBMCs. These receptors all come from a man aged 18 to 30 in good health. Some clones in this sample may be carry-over from other donors' samples. Each CDR3 is given with its conserved first and last residue. D genes are given only for firm matches. Some rows mark clone size as missing; the rest say once, few, many or name a class of expanded clone.

CDR3 protein: CASSESPPGAGRTIYF
CDR3 DNA: TGTGCCAGCAGTGAGTCCCCGCCGGGAGCTGGTCGGACCATATATTTT
V gene: TRBV6-1
J gene: TRBJ1-3
clone size: once
D gene: -

CDR3 protein: CASSGTFGETQYF
CDR3 DNA: TGTGCCAGCAGCGGGACCTTCGGGGAGACCCAGTACTTC
V gene: TRBV7-3
J gene: TRBJ2-5
clone size: -
D gene: -

CDR3 protein: CASSLGSGAGNTIYF
CDR3 DNA: TGTGCCAGCAGCTTAGGGTCCGGAGCTGGAAACACCATATATTTT
V gene: TRBV7-2
J gene: TRBJ1-3
clone size: -
D gene: -

CDR3 protein: CASGGSTFLMNTEAFF
CDR3 DNA: TGTGCCAGCGGGGGGTCAACCTTTCTCATGAACACTGAAGCTTTCTTT
V gene: TRBV11-1
J gene: TRBJ1-1
clone size: -
D gene: -

CDR3 protein: CASSIGDIEGSDTQYF
CDR3 DNA: TGTGCCAGCAGCATAGGGGATATCGAGGGGTCAGATACGCAGTATTTT
V gene: TRBV7-6
J gene: TRBJ2-3
clone size: -
D gene: -

CDR3 protein: CASSVVARTDTQYF
CDR3 DNA: TGTGCCAGCAGCGTAGTGGCTAGAACAGATACGCAGTATTTT
V gene: TRBV9
J gene: TRBJ2-3
clone size: -
D gene: -

CDR3 protein: CASSLVVGQETQYF
CDR3 DNA: TGTGCCAGCAGCTTGGTTGTAGGTCAAGAGACCCAGTACTTC
V gene: TRBV5-4
J gene: TRBJ2-5
clone size: -
D gene: -

CDR3 protein: CASSVGPSGGTDTQYF
CDR3 DNA: TGTGCCAGCAGCGTAGGTCCTAGCGGGGGCACAGATACGCAGTATTTT
V gene: TRBV9
J gene: TRBJ2-3
clone size: -
D gene: TRBD2

CDR3 protein: CASSVQGNTEAFF
CDR3 DNA: TGTGCCAGCAGCGTACAAGGGAACACTGAAGCTTTCTTT
V gene: TRBV9
J gene: TRBJ1-1
clone size: -
D gene: -

CDR3 protein: CASSHRGGGNTGELFF
CDR3 DNA: TGTGCCAGCAGCCACCGGGGAGGGGGTAACACCGGGGAGCTGTTTTTT
V gene: TRBV11-2
J gene: TRBJ2-2
clone size: -
D gene: -

CDR3 protein: CASRGGQGISGNTIYF
CDR3 DNA: TGTGCCAGTAGAGGAGGACAGGGGATTTCTGGAAACACCATATATTTT
V gene: TRBV6-6
J gene: TRBJ1-3
clone size: -
D gene: TRBD1

CDR3 protein: CASSEGSYMTYEQYF
CDR3 DNA: TGTGCCAGCAGTGAAGGCAGTTACATGACCTACGAGCAGTACTTC
V gene: TRBV2
J gene: TRBJ2-7
clone size: -
D gene: -

CDR3 protein: CATLVQGTKNIQYF
CDR3 DNA: TGTGCCACCTTGGTACAGGGGACCAAAAACATTCAGTACTTC
V gene: TRBV28
J gene: TRBJ2-4
clone size: -
D gene: TRBD1

CDR3 protein: CASSPLQGRDNEQFF
CDR3 DNA: TGTGCCAGCTCACCACTACAGGGTAGGGACAATGAGCAGTTCTTC
V gene: TRBV18
J gene: TRBJ2-1
clone size: -
D gene: -

CDR3 protein: CSALTGWETQYF
CDR3 DNA: TGCAGCGCCCTTACAGGGTGGGAGACCCAGTACTTC
V gene: TRBV29-1
J gene: TRBJ2-5
clone size: -
D gene: -

CDR3 protein: CASSDPQGGREYEQYF
CDR3 DNA: TGTGCCAGCAGTGATCCTCAGGGCGGCAGGGAGTACGAGCAGTACTTC
V gene: TRBV25-1
J gene: TRBJ2-7
clone size: -
D gene: -

CDR3 protein: CASSQGATGDEQYF
CDR3 DNA: TGCGCCAGCAGTCAAGGGGCTACGGGGGACGAGCAGTACTTC
V gene: TRBV23-1
J gene: TRBJ2-7
clone size: -
D gene: -

CDR3 protein: CASSQAGAYSTDTQYF
CDR3 DNA: TGTGCCAGCAGCCAAGCAGGGGCTTATAGCACAGATACGCAGTATTTT
V gene: TRBV14
J gene: TRBJ2-3
clone size: once
D gene: -

CDR3 protein: CASSSGTSPNTGELFF
CDR3 DNA: TGTGCCAGCAGCTCCGGGACTAGCCCCAACACCGGGGAGCTGTTTTTT
V gene: TRBV6-9
J gene: TRBJ2-2
clone size: -
D gene: TRBD2

CDR3 protein: CASSPPLGRQPQHF
CDR3 DNA: TGCGCCAGCAGCCCCCCCCTGGGGAGGCAGCCCCAGCATTTT
V gene: TRBV4-1
J gene: TRBJ1-5
clone size: once
D gene: -

CDR3 protein: CASSRPTGSTDTQYF
CDR3 DNA: TGTGCCAGCTCACGACCGACAGGGTCCACAGATACGCAGTATTTT
V gene: TRBV18
J gene: TRBJ2-3
clone size: -
D gene: TRBD1

CDR3 protein: CASSATGGVGEKLFF
CDR3 DNA: TGCGCCAGCAGCGCCACAGGGGGCGTCGGGGAAAAACTGTTTTTT
V gene: TRBV5-1
J gene: TRBJ1-4
clone size: -
D gene: TRBD1